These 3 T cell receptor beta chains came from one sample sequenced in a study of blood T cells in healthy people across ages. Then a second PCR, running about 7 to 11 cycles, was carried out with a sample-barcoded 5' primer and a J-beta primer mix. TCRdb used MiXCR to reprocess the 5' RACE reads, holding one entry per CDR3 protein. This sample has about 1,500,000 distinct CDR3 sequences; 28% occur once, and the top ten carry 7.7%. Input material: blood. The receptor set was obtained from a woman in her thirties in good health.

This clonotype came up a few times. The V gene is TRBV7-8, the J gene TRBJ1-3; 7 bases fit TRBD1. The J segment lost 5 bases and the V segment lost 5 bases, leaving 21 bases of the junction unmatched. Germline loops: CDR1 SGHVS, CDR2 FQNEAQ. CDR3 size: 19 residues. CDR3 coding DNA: TGTGCCAGCAGCCCGCGCGTTTCAACCTCCGGGACAGATAGAAACACCATATATTTT. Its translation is CASSPRVSTSGTDRNTIYF.

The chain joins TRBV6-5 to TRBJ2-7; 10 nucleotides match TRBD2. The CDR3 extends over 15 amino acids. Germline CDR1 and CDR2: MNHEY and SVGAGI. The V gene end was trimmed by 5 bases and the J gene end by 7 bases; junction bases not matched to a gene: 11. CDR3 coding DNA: TGTGCCAGCAGTCCCGGGACTAGCGATTCCAATGAGCAGTACTTC. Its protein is CASSPGTSDSNEQYF.

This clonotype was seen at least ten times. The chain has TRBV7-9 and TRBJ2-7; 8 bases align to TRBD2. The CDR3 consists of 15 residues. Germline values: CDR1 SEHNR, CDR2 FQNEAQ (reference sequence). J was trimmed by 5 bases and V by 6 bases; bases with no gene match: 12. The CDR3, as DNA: TGTGCCAGCAGTGGAAGCGGGAGACCTCTGGACGAGCAGTACTTC. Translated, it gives CASSGSGRPLDEQYF.